A selection of T cell receptor beta chains follows, all from one sample in a study of CD8+ T cells in alopecia areata. Some clones are missing from TCRdb's copy, which holds only in-frame ones; the method was immunoSEQ multiplex PCR. Among fewer than 250,000 clones listed, around 56% were seen once. Specimen: CD4+ T cells sorted from blood, collected at week 4, from a patient treated with tofacitinib. The receptor source for this set is a human donor with alopecia areata. Each CDR3 is given with its conserved first and last residue. Fields, in order: J gene, V gene, clone size, D gene, CDR3 DNA, CDR3 protein. The D gene is left open where the match is weak. Not every row has a clone size; where given, it reads once, few, many or a size class.

TRBJ2-5 | TRBV2 | NA | NA | TGTGCCAGCAGTGTGGGGCAAGAGACCCAGTACTTC | CASSVGQETQYF
TRBJ2-7 | TRBV6-5 | NA | TRBD1 | TGTGCCAGCAGTCCTCGGGACAGCTATTCATACGAGCAGTACTTC | CASSPRDSYSYEQYF
TRBJ2-7 | TRBV7-2 | NA | NA | TGTGCCAGCAGCTCCGTAGTAGGAACTTCCTACGAGCAGTACTTC | CASSSVVGTSYEQYF
TRBJ1-2 | TRBV29-1 | few | NA | TGCAGCGTTGGCGTCTGGGAGTCGGATGGCTACACCTTC | CSVGVWESDGYTF
TRBJ2-5 | TRBV25-1 | few | NA | TGTGCCAGCAGTCCACTGACTACGTTTGGAGAGACCCAGTACTTC | CASSPLTTFGETQYF
TRBJ2-7 | TRBV29-1 | NA | TRBD2 | TGCAGCGTTCCGGGACTAGCGGGAGGGAATTCCTACGAGCAGTACTTC | CSVPGLAGGNSYEQYF
TRBJ2-2 | TRBV2 | few | NA | TGTGCCAGCAGTGAAGCGCTTGGGGGTGCCGGGGAGCTGTTTTTT | CASSEALGGAGELFF
TRBJ2-3 | TRBV18 | once | NA | TGTGCCAGCTCACCACTCTCTAAAACAGATACGCAGTATTTT | CASSPLSKTDTQYF
TRBJ2-5 | TRBV1 | NA | NA | TGCACCAGCAGTAAGAGAGTTGTAGAGACCCAGTACTTC | CTSSKRVVETQYF
TRBJ1-5 | TRBV6-1 | NA | NA | TGTGCCAGCACCGCGGGGGGGAATCAGCCCCAGCATTTT | CASTAGGNQPQHF
TRBJ2-3 | TRBV4-2 | NA | TRBD2 | TGTGCCAGCAGCCAAGATAGGACGGGACTAGTATCGTCAGATACGCAGTATTTT | CASSQDRTGLVSSDTQYF
TRBJ1-1 | TRBV30 | NA | NA | TGTGCCTGGAGTGTTAGAAGGGGGAACACTGAAGCTTTCTTT | CAWSVRRGNTEAFF
TRBJ2-1 | TRBV4-1 | NA | NA | TGCGCCAGCAGCCAAGGAAGACAGGAAGGTTCTAGTGAGCAGTTCTTC | CASSQGRQEGSSEQFF
TRBJ1-4 | TRBV4-1 | few | NA | TGCGCCAGCAGCCAAGATCGAGGGGCCGATGAAAAACTGTTTTTT | CASSQDRGADEKLFF
TRBJ1-3 | TRBV27 | NA | NA | TGTGCCAGCAGTCGGGGGAACACCATATATTTT | CASSRGNTIYF
TRBJ2-5 | TRBV6-6 | NA | NA | TGTGCCAGCCGAAACCTAGGTATGGCAGGAGGCAAGACCCAGTACTTC | CASRNLGMAGGKTQYF